A single sample gave rise to the 28 T cell receptor beta chains below, sequenced in a study of memory CD4+ T cells and cytomegalovirus serostatus. Sequencing used immunoSEQ multiplex PCR; TCRdb keeps in-frame clones, though not all of them. The table has some 50,000 clones, around four fifths seen once. Single viable CD3+CD4+CD8-CD45RO+ cells were sorted as the memory CD4+ T cells. Input material: memory CD4+ T cells from blood. The receptors were gathered from an adult in good health and CMV-seropositive.

V is TRBV19 and J is TRBJ1-3; no clear D. CDR1 LNHDA and CDR2 SQIVND come from the germline V gene (reference sequence). V shed 7 bases and J shed 2 bases, with 12 bases lying between them. This CDR3 spans 14 amino acids. The CDR3 nucleotides read TGTGCCAGTAACCGTCAGGAGGCTGGAAACACCATATATTTT. It translates to CASNRQEAGNTIYF.

This clone was recorded only once. The chain joins TRBV28 to TRBJ1-2; 9 nucleotides match TRBD1. The CDR3 covers 15 residues. Germline CDR1 MDHEN, CDR2 SYDVKM. The ends lost 5 bases at V and 2 bases at J; junction bases unmatched: 6. CDR3 sequence reads: CASSPSGQGNYGYTF. Written as DNA, the CDR3 is TGTGCCAGCAGTCCTTCGGGACAGGGAAACTATGGCTACACCTTC.

The rearrangement uses TRBV6-6 and TRBJ2-7; 8 bases align to TRBD2. Germline V lookup: CDR1 MNHNY, CDR2 SVGAGI (reference sequence). The CDR3 runs to 13 residues. J lost 4 bases, V lost 7 bases, and 6 bases had no gene match. The DNA of the CDR3 is TGTGCCAGCAACGCGGGGGGTTGGTACGAGCAGTACTTC. This codes for CASNAGGWYEQYF.

This clone was found a few times. The chain joins TRBV6-6 to TRBJ2-3, with D unresolved. CDR1 MNHNY and CDR2 SVGAGI come from the germline V gene (reference sequence). Trimming removed 6 bases at V and 1 base at J, with 17 bases between. The CDR3 loop spans 16 amino acids. Written as DNA, the CDR3 is TGTGCCAGCAGGAGACTCGACATTCGGGGCACAGATACGCAGTATTTT. Amino acids: CASRRLDIRGTDTQYF.

This clone was picked up a small number of times. The chain uses TRBV5-1 and TRBJ1-3, with a possible D match to TRBD1 (5 bases). CDR1 is SGHRS and CDR2 is YFSETQ in the germline V gene. V dropped 0 bases and J dropped 0 bases, with 16 bases sitting between them. This CDR3 has 18 residues. The CDR3 nucleotides read TGCGCCAGCAGCTTGGATTGGCAGGGTGGGTCCTCTGGAAACACCATATATTTT. Residues: CASSLDWQGGSSGNTIYF.

This clone was observed once. The chain combines TRBV27 with TRBJ2-5; D remains ambiguous. Trimming stripped 3 bases from V and 4 bases from J, with 15 bases between. The CDR3 contains 15 residues. The germline CDR1 and CDR2 sequences are MNHEY and SMNVEV (reference sequence). The CDR3 here is CASSFSLVGSETQYF. The CDR3 coding sequence is TGTGCCAGCAGTTTTTCGCTAGTGGGTTCAGAGACCCAGTACTTC.

This sequence joins TRBV5-1 and TRBJ2-5; TRBD2 aligns across 11 bases. CDR3 length equals 15 residues. After removal of 4 bases from V and 2 bases from J, the junction contained 4 bases not matched to a gene. The germline gives CDR1 SGHRS, CDR2 YFSETQ. The CDR3 nucleotides are TGCGCCAGCAGCCAGGGACTAGCGGATCAAGAGACCCAGTACTTC. This codes for CASSQGLADQETQYF.

The CDR3 DNA reads as TGTGCCAGCAGTTTTAGCAGGGGGGACACTGAAGCTTTCTTT. This translates into CASSFSRGDTEAFF. The chain links TRBV27 to TRBJ1-1; the match to TRBD1 covers 7 bases. The CDR3 runs to 14 residues. CDR1 is MNHEY, CDR2 SMNVEV, per germline (reference sequence). After removal of 3 bases from V and 3 bases from J, the junction contained 4 bases not matched to a gene.

The CDR3: CASSLAGGSVETQYF. Here the CDR3 DNA reads TGTGCCAGCAGCTTAGCGGGGGGTAGTGTAGAGACCCAGTACTTC. V and J are TRBV7-8 and TRBJ2-5; D perhaps matches TRBD2 (6 bases). The CDR3 covers 15 residues. The germline V gene encodes CDR1 SGHVS and CDR2 FQNEAQ. V was trimmed by 0 bases and J by 4 bases, leaving 12 bases between them.

V is TRBV5-1 and J is TRBJ2-1; 10 nucleotides match TRBD2. CDR3 length: 15 residues. J was trimmed by 9 bases and V by 0 bases; bases with no gene match: 6. The V gene's germline CDR1 is SGHRS and CDR2 YFSETQ. The CDR3 bases are TGCGCCAGCAGCTTGGTCACTAGCGGGGTCGGTGAGCAGTTCTTC. Its translation is CASSLVTSGVGEQFF.

This chain connects TRBV11-2 to TRBJ2-3; 10 positions agree with TRBD2. Germline V gene lookup returns CDR1 SGHAT and CDR2 FQNNGV. V dropped 3 bases and J dropped 5; count of bases not matched to a gene: 5. This CDR3 has 15 residues. The CDR3 reads CASSFLAGVGDTQYF. The CDR3 nucleotides are TGTGCCAGCAGCTTCCTAGCGGGGGTGGGAGATACGCAGTATTTT.

This clone came up a few times. The rearrangement uses TRBV4-2 and TRBJ2-1, with D maybe TRBD2 (6 bases). Germline V gene sequence: CDR1 LGHNA, CDR2 YNFKEQ. The CDR3 is 15 amino acids. The V and J ends lost 0 bases and 5 bases respectively, with 11 bases between them. CDR3 sequence (DNA): TGTGCCAGCAGCCAAGACGGGACTGAGAACAATGAGCAGTTCTTC. It encodes CASSQDGTENNEQFF.

The chain couples TRBV7-2 to TRBJ1-4; no definite D call. Germline loops: CDR1 SGHTA, CDR2 FQGNSA. This CDR3 comprises 17 residues. Trimming took 5 bases from V and 3 from J, leaving 19 bases between them. CDR3 sequence (DNA): TGTGCCAGCAGCCAAGATCCTCCCGGGAATCCTAATGAAAAACTGTTTTTT. It translates to CASSQDPPGNPNEKLFF.

This clone was detected only a few times. This chain links TRBV9 with TRBJ2-7; 14 bases match TRBD2. The CDR3 spans 16 residues. The germline gives CDR1 SGDLS, CDR2 YYNGEE. V lost 4 bases to trimming and J lost 5 bases; unmatched junction nucleotides: 8. Here the CDR3 reads CASSFRTSGGPNEQYF. As DNA, the CDR3 is TGTGCCAGCAGCTTTCGGACTAGCGGGGGGCCAAACGAGCAGTACTTC.

V and J are TRBV7-2 and TRBJ1-1, with D uncertain. Germline V CDR1 and CDR2: SGHTA, FQGNSA. This CDR3 has 14 amino acids. With 4 bases removed from V and 4 bases from J, the gap between germline ends came to 13 bases. CDR3 residues: CASSSQSRGTEAFF. The CDR3 DNA reads TGTGCCAGCAGCTCCCAGTCCCGGGGCACTGAAGCTTTCTTT.

V gene TRBV7-2 combines with J gene TRBJ1-2, with D possibly matching TRBD1 (5 bases). In germline, CDR1 is SGHTA, CDR2 FQGNSA. The CDR3 extends over 14 amino acids. V gave up 2 bases and J gave up 8 bases, with 15 bases separating them. The CDR3 bases are TGTGCCAGCAGCTTAAGGGGCCCCAGGGACGGCTACACCTTC. Translation gives CASSLRGPRDGYTF.

This chain connects TRBV10-3 to TRBJ2-7, with D perhaps TRBD1 or TRBD2 (5 bases each). V shed 4 bases and J shed 2 bases, with 15 bases lying between them. CDR1 is ENHRY, CDR2 SYGVKD, per germline. The CDR3 sequence is 15 residues long. In nucleotides, the CDR3 is TGTGCCATCAGTGGACCACAAGGGGAGACCTACGAGCAGTACTTC. Amino acids: CAISGPQGETYEQYF.

The V and J genes are TRBV2 and TRBJ1-4, with 10 positions matching TRBD1. V was pared by 3 bases and J by 13 bases, with 8 bases of the junction left unmatched. Germline assignment: CDR1 SNHLY and CDR2 FYNNEI. The CDR3 length is 14 residues. CDR3: CASSEGGQGSPLFF. CDR3 DNA: TGTGCCAGCAGTGAGGGGGGACAGGGGTCCCCACTGTTTTTT.

This chain connects TRBV12-5 to TRBJ1-5; 7 bases are a match to TRBD1. Germline CDR1 LGHNT, CDR2 FRNRAP. The CDR3 extends over 14 amino acids. The V and J ends lost 7 bases and 3 bases, in that order; junction bases with no gene match: 6. CDR3 nucleotide sequence: TGTGCTAGTGCCGGGGGACAGATCAATCAGCCCCAGCATTTT. It specifies CASAGGQINQPQHF.

The V gene is TRBV7-2, the J gene TRBJ1-3; D not certain. The V gene lost 5 bases and the J gene lost 7 bases, with 9 bases spanning the gap. This CDR3 has 12 residues. Germline V gene lookup returns CDR1 SGHTA and CDR2 FQGNSA. CDR3 in amino acids: CASSPRPNTIYF. DNA for the CDR3: TGTGCCAGCAGCCCCCGACCCAACACCATATATTTT.

This clone was picked up one time. The genes are TRBV5-6 and TRBJ2-7, with D hard to call. V gave up 3 bases and J gave up 0 bases, with 7 bases separating them. Per the germline V gene, CDR1 is SGHDT and CDR2 is YYEEEE. CDR3 length equals 13 residues. The CDR3 DNA reads as TGTGCCAGCAGCTCCGCGTTCTCCTACGAGCAGTACTTC. Translated, it gives CASSSAFSYEQYF.

In this sample, this clone turned up a few times. The V and J genes are TRBV4-2 and TRBJ2-1; D possibly uses TRBD1 or TRBD2 (5 bases each). The CDR3 totals 14 residues. V lost 4 bases to trimming and J lost 0 bases, with 7 bases between them. Germline CDR1 is LGHNA and CDR2 is YNFKEQ. The CDR3 here is CASSRGSSYNEQFF. CDR3 nucleotides: TGTGCCAGCAGCCGGGGGAGCTCCTACAATGAGCAGTTCTTC.

This chain links TRBV4-2 with TRBJ2-3, with TRBD1 as a possible D gene (5 bases). Trimming pared 0 bases from V and 0 bases from J, leaving 7 bases between. This CDR3 has 15 amino acids. CDR1 is LGHNA and CDR2 is YNFKEQ in the germline V gene. CDR3 DNA: TGTGCCAGCAGCCAAGACAGGGCTAGCACAGATACGCAGTATTTT. Translated, it gives CASSQDRASTDTQYF.

The V call is TRBV7-2, the J call TRBJ2-5; 7 nucleotides line up with TRBD2. J gave up 5 bases and V 1 base, and 4 bases lay outside the gene matches. Looked up from germline, CDR1 is SGHTA and CDR2 is FQGNSA. The CDR3 spans 14 residues. The CDR3 nucleotides are TGTGCCAGCAGCTTAGGCGGGAGTCAGGAGACCCAGTACTTC. Its protein is CASSLGGSQETQYF.

In its sample, this clone was seen a few times. The genes are TRBV30 and TRBJ1-1, with 7 nucleotides matching TRBD1. Looked up from germline, CDR1 is GTSNPN and CDR2 is SVGIG (reference sequence). The CDR3 has 16 residues. With 0 bases clipped from V and 0 bases from J, the junction kept 7 bases outside the gene matches. CDR3 coding DNA: TGTGCCTGGAGTGTAAGGACAGGTTTCATGAACACTGAAGCTTTCTTT. Amino acid sequence: CAWSVRTGFMNTEAFF.

V and J are TRBV19 and TRBJ1-2; TRBD1 matches 9 bases. The CDR3 length is 15 residues. The germline V gene has CDR1 LNHDA and CDR2 SQIVND (reference sequence). V lost 7 bases to trimming and J lost 0 bases; unmatched junction nucleotides: 6. CDR3 nucleotides: TGTGCCAGTACAGTACAGGGGGCTTCTAACTATGGCTACACCTTC. Residues: CASTVQGASNYGYTF.

The CDR3, as DNA: TGCGCCAGCAGCCCTGGGGAGAACTATGGCTACACCTTC. This encodes CASSPGENYGYTF. The gene calls are TRBV5-1 and TRBJ1-2; D is ambiguous. CDR3 size: 13 residues. CDR1 and CDR2 (germline): SGHRS, YFSETQ. The V end lost 4 bases, the J end lost 2 bases, and 9 bases lay between the germline ends.

The V and J genes are TRBV2 and TRBJ1-4, with TRBD1 as a possible D gene (6 bases). The V end was cut by 8 bases, the J end by 0 bases, with 13 bases between. Germline lookup yields CDR1 SNHLY and CDR2 FYNNEI. This CDR3 comprises 15 residues. The CDR3 nucleotides read TGTGCCAGCGGCGGACAGACGGCAACTAATGAAAAACTGTTTTTT. This gives the protein CASGGQTATNEKLFF.